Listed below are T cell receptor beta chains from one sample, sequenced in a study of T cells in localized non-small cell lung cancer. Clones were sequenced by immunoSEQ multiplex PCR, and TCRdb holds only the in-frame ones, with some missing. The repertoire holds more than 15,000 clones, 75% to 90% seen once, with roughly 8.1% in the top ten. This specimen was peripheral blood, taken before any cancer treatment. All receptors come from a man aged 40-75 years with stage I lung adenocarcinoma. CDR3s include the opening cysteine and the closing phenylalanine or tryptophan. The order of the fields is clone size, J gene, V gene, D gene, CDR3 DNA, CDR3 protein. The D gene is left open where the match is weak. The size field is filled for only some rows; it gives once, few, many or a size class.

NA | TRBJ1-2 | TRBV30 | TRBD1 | TGTGCCTGGAGTACAGGGGTCCTTAACTATGGCTACACCTTC | CAWSTGVLNYGYTF
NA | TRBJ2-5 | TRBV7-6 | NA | TGTGCCAGCAGCCTTTCCGGGACCCAAGAGACCCAGTACTTC | CASSLSGTQETQYF
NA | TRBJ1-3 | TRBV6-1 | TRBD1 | TGTGCCAGCAGTGAATCCCGACAGGGGTTGGGAAACACCATATATTTT | CASSESRQGLGNTIYF
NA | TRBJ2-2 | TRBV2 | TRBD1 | TGTGCCAGCACCGGAGGGGACAGGGTATACACCGGGGAGCTGTTTTTT | CASTGGDRVYTGELFF
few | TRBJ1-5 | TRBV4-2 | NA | TGTGCCAGCAGCCAAGATGGCAGGGCCCTTAATCAGCCCCAGCATTTT | CASSQDGRALNQPQHF
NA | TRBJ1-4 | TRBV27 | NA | TGTGCCAGCAGTCCGCTGAAGGCAGTCGAAAAACTGTTTTTT | CASSPLKAVEKLFF
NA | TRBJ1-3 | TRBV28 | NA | TGTGCCAGCAGCCTTCTCGATCCTGGAAACACCATATATTTT | CASSLLDPGNTIYF
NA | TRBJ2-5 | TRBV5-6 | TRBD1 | TGTGCCAGCAGCTTGGGTACAGGGGTGAACAAGGAGACCCAGTACTTC | CASSLGTGVNKETQYF
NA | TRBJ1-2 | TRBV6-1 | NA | TGTGCCAGCGGCCGCATACAGGAGATAAACTATGGCTACACCTTC | CASGRIQEINYGYTF
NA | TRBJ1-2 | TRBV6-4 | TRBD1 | TGTGCCAGCAGTCAGGAAACAGGGGCGATTCGGGGCTACACCTTC | CASSQETGAIRGYTF
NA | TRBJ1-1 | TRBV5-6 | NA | TGTGCCAGCAGCTTGGAAGGGACAGAAGCTTTCTTT | CASSLEGTEAFF
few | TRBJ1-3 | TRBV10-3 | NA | TGTGCCATCAGACCACGACAGGACTCTGGAAACACCATATATTTT | CAIRPRQDSGNTIYF
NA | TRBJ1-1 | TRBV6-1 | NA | TGTGCCAGCAGTGACCAGGGATTAAGGGAAGCTTTCTTT | CASSDQGLREAFF
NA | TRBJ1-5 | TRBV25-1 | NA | TGTGCCAGCAGTGAAGGGGGGGCGAAGCCCCAGCATTTT | CASSEGGAKPQHF
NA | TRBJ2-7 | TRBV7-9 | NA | TGTGCCAGCAGCTTGTCAGGGAATGCCTACGAGCAGTACTTC | CASSLSGNAYEQYF
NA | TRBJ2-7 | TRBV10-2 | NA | TGCGCCAGCAGGCCAGGGTCCTTCGTCGCCTACGAGCAGTACTTC | CASRPGSFVAYEQYF
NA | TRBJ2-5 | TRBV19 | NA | TGTGCCAGTAGTATCAGCAGGGCTGAGACCCAGTACTTC | CASSISRAETQYF
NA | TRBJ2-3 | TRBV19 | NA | TGTGCCAGTAGTCCGGGAGATACGCAGTATTTT | CASSPGDTQYF
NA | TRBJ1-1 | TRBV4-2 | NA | TGTGCCAGCAGCCAAGAGGACAGCTTGAACACTGAAGCTTTCTTT | CASSQEDSLNTEAFF
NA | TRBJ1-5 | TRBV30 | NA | TGTGCCTGGACCCGGGGCCCCAATCAGCCCCAGCATTTT | CAWTRGPNQPQHF
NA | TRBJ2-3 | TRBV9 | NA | TGTGCCAGCAGCCCCCGTTCGGACCAGTACCCAGATACGCAGTATTTT | CASSPRSDQYPDTQYF
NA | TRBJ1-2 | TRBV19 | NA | TGTGCCACGGAGGGTGAGAATTACCTTACACACTATGGCTACACCTTC | CATEGENYLTHYGYTF
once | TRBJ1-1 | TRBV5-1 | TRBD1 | TGCGCCAGCAGCTACCGGACAGGGCCGATGAACACTGAAGCTTTCTTT | CASSYRTGPMNTEAFF
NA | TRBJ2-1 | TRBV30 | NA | TGTGCCTGGAGTCGGGGGACTCTCAATGAGCAGTTCTTC | CAWSRGTLNEQFF
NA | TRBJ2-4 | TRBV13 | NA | TGTGCCAGCAGCCCACCAAGGACTTCTAAAAACATTCAGTACTTC | CASSPPRTSKNIQYF